These 16 T cell receptor beta chains were sequenced from one sample in a study of T cell repertoires in cytomegalovirus infection. These receptors' targets are unknown. One entry per CDR3 protein, called by TCRdb with MiXCR from the reads. The table shows roughly 920,000 distinct CDR3 sequences, with roughly 30% occurring only once. Specimen: cultured CD8+ T cells from PBMCs, collected from culture after CMV antigen stimulation. Receptor source: a human donor in good health (CMV status not recorded). Some clones in this sample may be carry-over from other donors' samples.

This chain connects TRBV7-9 to TRBJ1-2; 7 bases are shared with TRBD1. Germline V gene data show CDR1 as SEHNR and CDR2 as FQNEAQ (reference sequence). J was trimmed by 5 bases and V by 1 base; bases with no gene match: 7. The CDR3 has 15 residues. The CDR3 DNA sequence: TGTGCCAGCAGCTTAGGTTTCGGGACAGTATATGGCTACACCTTC. Its translation: CASSLGFGTVYGYTF.

The rearrangement uses TRBV7-8 and TRBJ2-2, with D possibly matching TRBD1 (5 bases). The CDR3 contains 14 residues. Germline V gives CDR1 SGHVS, CDR2 FQNEAQ. V dropped 4 bases and J dropped 3 bases, with 9 bases sitting between them. The CDR3 loop reads CASSSTVDTGELFF. CDR3 in DNA: TGTGCCAGCAGCTCGACAGTGGACACCGGGGAGCTGTTTTTT. The full variable domain, its missing parts supplied by reference TRBV7-8 and TRBJ2-2, is GAGVSQSPRYKVAKRGQDVALRCDPISGHVSLFWYQQALGQGPEFLTYFQNEAQLDKSGLPSDRFFAERPEGSVSTLKIQRTQQEDSAVYLCASSSTVDTGELFFGEGSRLTVL.

About this clonotype: Compared with germline, one end of the junction differs, possibly owing to a read error. The V call is TRBV15, the J call TRBJ1-1; no definite D call. Germline V gene sequence: CDR1 LNHNV, CDR2 YYDKDF (reference sequence). The CDR3 runs to 14 residues. The CDR3 nucleotides read TGTGCCACCAGCAGAGATAACGGCAACGCTGAAGCTTTCTTC. As protein: CATSRDNGNAEAFF. Variable domain in full (rest from reference TRBV15 and TRBJ1-1): DAMVIQNPRYQVTQFGKPVTLSCSQTLNHNVMYWYQQKSSQAPKLLFHYYDKDFNNEADTPDNFQSRRPNTSFCFLDIRSPGLGDTAMYLCATSRDNGNAEAFFGQGTRLTVV.

The chain joins TRBV15 to TRBJ2-1; 8 bases agree with TRBD2. J gave up 7 bases and V 0 bases, and 11 bases lay outside the gene matches. The CDR3 has 17 residues. Germline V CDR1 and CDR2: LNHNV, YYDKDF (reference sequence). CDR3 sequence (DNA): TGTGCCACCAGCAGAGATAGGGAGGTCGGGGGGGGTAATGAGCAGTTCTTC. It codes for CATSRDREVGGGNEQFF.

This clonotype turned up a few times. The rearrangement joins TRBV28 to TRBJ2-2; the match to TRBD1 covers 9 bases. CDR1 is MDHEN, CDR2 SYDVKM, per germline. Trimming cost V 5 bases and J 4 bases; bases outside gene matches: 5. This CDR3 comprises 15 residues. The CDR3 reads CASSVGTGTTGELFF. The CDR3 coding sequence is TGTGCCAGCAGTGTAGGGACAGGGACCACCGGGGAGCTGTTTTTT.

The rearrangement links TRBV3-1 to TRBJ2-5; perhaps TRBD1 as D (6 bases). Germline V CDR1 and CDR2: LGHDT, YNNKEL (reference sequence). Trimming pared 11 bases from V and 3 bases from J, leaving 16 bases between. This CDR3 is 13 amino acids long. The CDR3 protein is CASSKGDEETQYF. The CDR3 coding sequence is TGTGCCTCAAGTAAGGGGGACGAAGAGACCCAGTACTTC.

This chain joins TRBV24-1 and TRBJ2-4; 8 positions match TRBD1. V lost 9 bases to trimming and J lost 0 bases; unmatched junction nucleotides: 6. CDR1 and CDR2 from the germline V gene are KGHDR and SFDVKD. The length of the CDR3 is 15 residues. The CDR3 DNA follows: TGTGCCACCTCGGGGACAGGACGAGCCAAAAACATTCAGTACTTC. Translated, it gives CATSGTGRAKNIQYF.

In this sample, this clonotype turned up a few times. V and J are TRBV27 and TRBJ1-2; 8 bases line up with TRBD1. The CDR3 is made up of 14 amino acids. Trimming cost V 2 bases and J 6 bases; bases outside gene matches: 5. The germline gives CDR1 MNHEY, CDR2 SMNVEV (reference sequence). DNA of the CDR3: TGTGCCAGCAGTTTAGCAGGGGGCGCGAATGGCTACACCTTC. Translation: CASSLAGGANGYTF.

The chain employs TRBV7-2 and TRBJ2-3; no firm D call. V was shortened by 3 bases and J by 0 bases, with 16 bases between the two germline ends. There are 17 residues in the CDR3. The germline V gene has CDR1 SGHTA and CDR2 FQGNSA. CDR3 sequence: CASSFPGTYTSTDTQYF. DNA of the CDR3: TGTGCCAGCAGCTTCCCCGGTACCTATACTAGCACAGATACGCAGTATTTT.

The chain uses TRBV28 and TRBJ1-2; D is perhaps TRBD1 (5 bases). Germline CDR1 is MDHEN and CDR2 is SYDVKM. Trimming left V 6 bases short and J 7 bases short, with 27 bases between. CDR3 size: 17 residues. The CDR3 is CASSPIGTGKSGGGYTF. Here the CDR3 DNA reads TGTGCCAGCAGCCCCATAGGGACCGGTAAATCGGGAGGTGGCTACACCTTC.

The chain carries TRBV20-1 and TRBJ1-1; 7 nucleotides align to TRBD1. Germline CDR1 is DFQATT and CDR2 is SNEGSKA (reference sequence). The length of the CDR3 is 15 residues. Trimming took 3 bases from V and 1 from J; bases not matched to a gene: 8. The CDR3 loop is CSARDMGTENTEAFF. The CDR3 DNA is TGCAGTGCTAGGGATATGGGGACAGAGAACACTGAAGCTTTCTTT.

The chain joins TRBV7-9 to TRBJ2-5; 8 bases line up with TRBD1. J lost 2 bases, V lost 4 bases, and 6 bases had no gene match. The CDR3 runs to 15 residues. CDR1 and CDR2 from the germline V gene are SEHNR and FQNEAQ (reference sequence). DNA of the CDR3: TGTGCCAGCAGCTCATACGGACAGGGACAAGAGACCCAGTACTTC. Translated, it gives CASSSYGQGQETQYF.

The V and J genes are TRBV20-1 and TRBJ2-7; tentative D call: TRBD2 (7 bases). CDR3 length: 14 residues. Germline V gene sequence: CDR1 DFQATT, CDR2 SNEGSKA (reference sequence). Between the trimmed V and J ends, which lost 3 bases and 4 bases, there was a span of 16 bases. CDR3 residues: CSASEAGAEYEQYV. CDR3 coding DNA: TGCAGTGCTAGCGAGGCGGGGGCCGAGTACGAGCAGTACGTC.

In its sample, this clonotype was seen many times. This chain links TRBV6-1 with TRBJ1-1, with TRBD1 as a possible D gene (6 bases). With 7 bases removed from V and 0 bases from J, the gap between germline ends came to 21 bases. Germline loops: CDR1 MNHNS, CDR2 SASEGT. This CDR3 is 17 amino acids long. Here the CDR3 DNA reads TGTGCCAGCATCCACGGACAGTCGGGGCCCATGAACACTGAAGCTTTCTTT. Amino acid sequence: CASIHGQSGPMNTEAFF.

This clonotype was observed a few times. The chain recombines TRBV19 with TRBJ1-1, with TRBD1 matching 7 bases. Germline values: CDR1 LNHDA, CDR2 SQIVND (reference sequence). The CDR3 is 14 amino acids. V shed 7 bases and J 4 bases; nucleotides not matched to a gene: 9. In DNA form, the CDR3 reads TGTGCCAGTACCCAACAGGGGTTAGCCACTGAAGCTTTCTTT. Translating it yields CASTQQGLATEAFF.

This clonotype turned up a few times. The gene calls are TRBV5-6 and TRBJ2-3, with 12 bases lining up with TRBD1. Per germline, CDR1 SGHDT and CDR2 YYEEEE. J was trimmed by 2 bases and V by 4 bases; bases with no gene match: 5. The CDR3 sequence is 16 residues long. The CDR3 region is CASSRGTGGPTDTQYF. The CDR3 region has the DNA TGTGCCAGCAGCCGAGGGACAGGGGGCCCCACAGATACGCAGTATTTT. The full variable domain, in which reference TRBV5-6 and TRBJ2-3 provide the parts outside the CDR3, is DAGVTQSPTHLIKTRGQQVTLRCSPKSGHDTVSWYQQALGQGPQFIFQYYEEEERQRGNFPDRFSGHQFPNYSSELNVNALLLGDSALYLCASSRGTGGPTDTQYFGPGTRLTVL.